The present T cell receptor beta chain was sequenced within a study of T-cell reconstitution after alpha-beta-depleted transplantation in children. Preparation of the TCRbeta library used unique molecular identifiers. MiXCR, run by TCRdb on the PCR reads, gives a single entry per CDR3 protein. The data hold 450,000 to 600,000 distinct CDR3 sequences, with less than 35% observed a single time. CDR1 is SGHTA, CDR2 FQGNSA, per germline. Trimming pared 5 bases from V and 4 bases from J, leaving 23 bases between. The CDR3 consists of 17 residues. The clonotype originates from a human donor who donated a stem cell graft to a child with aplastic anemia. This specimen consisted of PBMCs from the stem cell graft donor, obtained from the stem cell graft. J is TRBJ2-5 and V is TRBV7-2; D is possibly TRBD2 (6 bases). CDR3 residues: CASSRAEGSRKRETQYF. CDR3 DNA sequence: TGTGCCAGCAGCCGTGCGGAGGGCAGTAGGAAAAGAGAGACCCAGTACTTC.